This TCR beta chain stems from a study of tumour-infiltrating T cells in Burkitt lymphoma. Across the whole study: All epidemiological Burkitt lymphoma subtypes were represented in the cohort. Survival, overall and progression-free, tracked with productive clonality. Findings and caveats of the study: Several public clonotypes were shared across many Burkitt lymphoma patients.

Some clones are missing from TCRdb's copy, which holds only in-frame ones; the method was immunoSEQ multiplex PCR. The sample carries 1,000 to 1,500 clones, around 84% recorded once. For this clone: Its antigen is not identified.

Sequencing was performed on tumor tissue. The TCR was taken from a human donor with Burkitt lymphoma.

CDR3 DNA: TGTGCCAGCAGCTTAGCGTCGGCAGGGGGAGAAGAGACCCAGTACTTC. Encoded protein: CASSLASAGGEETQYF. This rearrangement joins TRBV7-6 to TRBJ2-5; 7 nucleotides match TRBD1. This CDR3 is built from 16 residues. The germline gives CDR1 SGHVS, CDR2 FNYEAQ. The V and J ends lost 0 bases and 3 bases, in that order; junction bases with no gene match: 7.